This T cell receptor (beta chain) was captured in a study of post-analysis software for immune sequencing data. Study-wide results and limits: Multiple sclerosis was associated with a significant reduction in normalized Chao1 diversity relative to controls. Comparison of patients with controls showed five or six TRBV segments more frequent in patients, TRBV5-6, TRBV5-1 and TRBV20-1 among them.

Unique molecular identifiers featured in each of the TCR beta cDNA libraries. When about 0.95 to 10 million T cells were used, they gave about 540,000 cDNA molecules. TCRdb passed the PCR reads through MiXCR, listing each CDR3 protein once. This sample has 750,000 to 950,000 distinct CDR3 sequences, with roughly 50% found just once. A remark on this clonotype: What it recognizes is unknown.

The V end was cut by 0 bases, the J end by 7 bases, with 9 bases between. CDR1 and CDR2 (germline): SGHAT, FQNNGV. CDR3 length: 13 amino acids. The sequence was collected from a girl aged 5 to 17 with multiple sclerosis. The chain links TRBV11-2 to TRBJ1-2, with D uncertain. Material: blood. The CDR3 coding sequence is TGTGCCAGCAGCTTAGAGATAGGTCTTGGCTACACCTTC. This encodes CASSLEIGLGYTF.